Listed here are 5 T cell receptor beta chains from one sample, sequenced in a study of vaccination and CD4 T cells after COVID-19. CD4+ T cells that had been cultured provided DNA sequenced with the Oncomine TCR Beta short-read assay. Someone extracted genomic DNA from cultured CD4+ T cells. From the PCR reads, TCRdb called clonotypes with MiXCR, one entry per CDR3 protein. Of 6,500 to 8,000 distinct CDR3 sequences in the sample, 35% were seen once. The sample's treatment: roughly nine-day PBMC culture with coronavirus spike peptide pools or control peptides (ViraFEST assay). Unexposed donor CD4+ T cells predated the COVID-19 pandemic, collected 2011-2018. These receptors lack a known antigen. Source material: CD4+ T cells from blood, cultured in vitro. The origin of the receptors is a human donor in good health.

The DNA for the CDR3 is TGCAGCGTCGGTGGGGGAGGGAACACCATATATTTT. The encoded protein is CSVGGGGNTIYF. This chain connects TRBV20-1 to TRBJ1-3, with a weak D call TRBD1 (5 bases). The CDR3 runs to 12 residues. Germline loops: CDR1 DFQATT, CDR2 SNEGSKA (reference sequence).

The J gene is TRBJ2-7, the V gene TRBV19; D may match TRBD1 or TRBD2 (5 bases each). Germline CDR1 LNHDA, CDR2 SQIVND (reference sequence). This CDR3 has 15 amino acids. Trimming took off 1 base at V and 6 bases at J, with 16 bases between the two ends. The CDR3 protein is CASSIGRDPVSEQYF. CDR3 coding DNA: TGTGCCAGTAGTATAGGCCGGGACCCTGTATCCGAGCAGTACTTC.

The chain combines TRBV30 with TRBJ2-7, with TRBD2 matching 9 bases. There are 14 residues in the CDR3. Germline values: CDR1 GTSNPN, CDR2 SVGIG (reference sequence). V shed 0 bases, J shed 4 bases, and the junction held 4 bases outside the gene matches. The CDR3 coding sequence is TGTGCCTGGAGTGTTGGTAGCGGGAGTTACGAGCAGTACTTC. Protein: CAWSVGSGSYEQYF.

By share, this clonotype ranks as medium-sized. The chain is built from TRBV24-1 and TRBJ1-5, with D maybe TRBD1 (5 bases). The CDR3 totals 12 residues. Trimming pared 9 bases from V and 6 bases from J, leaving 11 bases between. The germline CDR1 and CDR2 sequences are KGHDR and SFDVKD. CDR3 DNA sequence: TGTGCCACCCAGGCGGGGGGTCAGCCCCAGCATTTT. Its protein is CATQAGGQPQHF.

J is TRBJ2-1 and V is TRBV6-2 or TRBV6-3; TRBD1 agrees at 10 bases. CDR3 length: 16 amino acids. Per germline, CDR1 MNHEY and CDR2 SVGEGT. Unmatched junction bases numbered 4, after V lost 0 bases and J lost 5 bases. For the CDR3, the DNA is TGTGCCAGCAGTTACTCGGACAGGGGGTTCGACAATGAGCAGTTCTTC. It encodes CASSYSDRGFDNEQFF.